The 32 T cell receptor beta chains presented below share a single source sample, sequenced in a study of molecular identifiers for immune sequencing clone quantification. TCRdb passed the PCR reads through MiXCR, listing each CDR3 protein once. This table holds about 100,000 distinct CDR3 sequences, under 25% found once. Sequenced: naive CD8+ T cells from blood, with Jurkat cell RNA spiked in. The subset is: FACS-sorted CD8+CD4-CCR7+CD45RA+ naive T cells. These receptors were collected from a human donor in good health. Some libraries in this study had Jurkat cell RNA spiked in.

The J gene is TRBJ2-7, the V gene TRBV4-1; no definite D call. CDR1 and CDR2 from the germline V gene are MGHRA and YSYEKL. The CDR3 has 15 amino acids. Trimming cost V 0 bases and J 5 bases, with 14 bases left between them. This CDR3 is CASSQELRTVDEQYF. The CDR3, as DNA: TGCGCCAGCAGCCAAGAACTCCGTACTGTCGACGAGCAGTACTTC.

The chain has TRBV11-2 and TRBJ1-1, with a tentative D call TRBD1 (5 bases). Looked up from germline, CDR1 is SGHAT and CDR2 is FQNNGV. The CDR3 totals 16 residues. V lost 1 base to trimming and J lost 3 bases, with 15 bases between them. The CDR3 spells CASSLAVGGTDTEAFF. Here the CDR3 DNA reads TGTGCCAGCAGCTTAGCAGTCGGGGGTACCGACACTGAAGCTTTCTTT.

This clonotype has at least ten counts. The chain has TRBV6-2 or TRBV6-3 and TRBJ2-3, with D unresolved. The germline V gene has CDR1 MNHEY and CDR2 SVGEGT. This CDR3 is built from 16 residues. V lost 5 bases and J 2 bases, leaving 17 bases between the germline ends. DNA of the CDR3: TGTGCCAGCAGTCCTCTGGCGAAGCCGAACACAGATACGCAGTATTTT. Translated: CASSPLAKPNTDTQYF.

Concerning this clonotype itself: A much larger clone lies a single base off, so this may be a read error. CDR3 sequence: CSARLGYTGELFF. In nucleotides, the CDR3 is TGCAGTGCCAGACTAGGCTACACCGGGGAGCTGTTTTTT. The chain couples TRBV20-1 to TRBJ2-2; tentatively, D is TRBD2 (6 bases). Germline V gives CDR1 DFQATT, CDR2 SNEGSKA (reference sequence). V shed 6 bases and J shed 3 bases, with 11 bases lying between them. This CDR3 spans 13 amino acids.

Many counts were recorded for this clonotype. The chain has TRBV6-5 and TRBJ2-7; 14 nucleotides agree with TRBD2. V lost 4 bases to trimming and J lost 5 bases; unmatched junction nucleotides: 4. This CDR3 region has 15 residues. The germline V gene has CDR1 MNHEY and CDR2 SVGAGI. CDR3 residues: CASSSLGLAGDEQYF. The CDR3 bases are TGTGCCAGCAGTTCCCTGGGACTAGCGGGAGACGAGCAGTACTTC.

There are many counts of this clonotype. The chain is built from TRBV5-1 and TRBJ2-3, with 9 bases identical to TRBD2. Trimming removed 2 bases from V and 4 bases from J; junction bases left unmatched: 5. The germline V gene encodes CDR1 SGHRS and CDR2 YFSETQ. The CDR3 length is 15 residues. CDR3 coding DNA: TGCGCCAGCAGCTTTGCGGGAGGGCCAGCAGATACGCAGTATTTT. This translates into CASSFAGGPADTQYF.

The sample holds many counts of this clonotype. CDR3 bases: TGTGCCAGCAGTGCCCTGACAGGGGTGATTCAGCCCCAGCATTTT. Its protein is CASSALTGVIQPQHF. The V gene is TRBV6-1, the J gene TRBJ1-5, with TRBD1 matching 8 bases. Germline V CDR1 and CDR2: MNHNS, SASEGT. The CDR3 has 15 amino acids. V lost 4 bases and J lost 6; bases outside the gene matches: 8.

Regarding this clonotype: Mismatch with germline at one junction end may stem from a read error. The chain combines TRBV24-1 with TRBJ2-1; 7 nucleotides agree with TRBD1. The CDR3 has 11 amino acids. Germline CDR1 is KGHDR and CDR2 is SFDVKD. CDR3 bases: TGTGTCACCAGTGACCTGACAGGGAAGTTCTTC. Translating gives CVTSDLTGKFF.

There are many counts of this clonotype. The chain has TRBV30 and TRBJ1-3; TRBD1 is a possible D gene (5 bases). Germline CDR1 reads GTSNPN; CDR2 reads SVGIG (reference sequence). The CDR3 consists of 14 residues. The V and J ends lost 7 bases and 2 bases respectively, with 15 bases between them. The CDR3 DNA follows: TGTGCCTCCGATGTTTCAGGGACTGGAAACACCATATATTTT. Protein sequence: CASDVSGTGNTIYF.

With respect to this clonotype: This may arise from a read error, as a much more abundant clone is one base away. The rearrangement links TRBV4-2 to TRBJ1-2; 7 bases match TRBD1. The CDR3 consists of 16 residues. Looked up from germline, CDR1 is LGHNA and CDR2 is YNFKEQ. The CDR3 region is CASGQEIGGAGYGYTF. The CDR3 DNA follows: TGTGCCAGCGGCCAAGAAATAGGGGGCGCCGGCTATGGCTACACCTTC.

This clonotype was seen ten or more times. The chain employs TRBV28 and TRBJ2-7; TRBD1 matches 7 bases. Germline values: CDR1 MDHEN, CDR2 SYDVKM. This CDR3 is 14 amino acids long. Trimming at V came to 3 bases and at J to 3 bases, leaving 5 bases not matched to a gene. In DNA form, the CDR3 reads TGTGCCAGCAGTTTCCCGGGACAGAACTACGAGCAGTACTTC. Translated: CASSFPGQNYEQYF.

Many counts were recorded for this clonotype. The rearrangement uses TRBV3-1 and TRBJ2-1; tentatively, D is TRBD1 or TRBD2 (5 bases each). This CDR3 has 15 residues. The V end lost 1 base, the J end lost 8 bases, and 15 bases lay between the germline ends. Germline CDR1 reads LGHDT; CDR2 reads YNNKEL (reference sequence). The CDR3 protein is CASSQGASLGDEQFF. The CDR3 bases are TGTGCCAGCAGCCAAGGGGCATCACTGGGGGATGAGCAGTTCTTC.

Many counts were recorded for this clonotype. V and J are TRBV30 and TRBJ2-7, with D uncertain. The V and J ends lost 2 bases and 4 bases respectively, with 15 bases between them. Per germline, CDR1 GTSNPN and CDR2 SVGIG (reference sequence). The CDR3 is made up of 14 amino acids. The chain's CDR3 is CAWSRDRVGYEQYF. CDR3 coding DNA: TGTGCCTGGAGTCGAGACCGGGTAGGGTACGAGCAGTACTTC.

Of note for this clonotype: This may be a read error: a much more frequent sequence differs by one nucleotide. CDR3 coding DNA: TGCGCCAGCAGCCAAGAAATTGCGGGAGTGGTAGGCAATGAGCGGTTCTTC. Translating it yields CASSQEIAGVVGNERFF. This chain joins TRBV4-3 and TRBJ2-1; 7 bases align to TRBD2. Germline CDR1 is LGHNA and CDR2 is YSLEER. The CDR3 runs to 17 residues.

Many counts were recorded for this clonotype. The chain links TRBV20-1 to TRBJ1-5; D is perhaps TRBD1 (5 bases). The CDR3 is 15 amino acids. The V end was cut by 0 bases, the J end by 1 base, with 10 bases between. CDR1 is DFQATT and CDR2 is SNEGSKA in the germline V gene (reference sequence). The chain's CDR3 is CSARDLGDSNQPQHF. In DNA, the CDR3 is TGCAGTGCTAGAGATCTCGGGGACAGCAATCAGCCCCAGCATTTT.

This clonotype was seen more than once but under ten times. The chain uses TRBV7-2 and TRBJ1-1; the D gene is possibly TRBD1 (6 bases). V was pared by 3 bases and J by 1 base, with 12 bases between. The CDR3 runs to 15 residues. Germline V gene data show CDR1 as SGHTA and CDR2 as FQGNSA. The CDR3 reads CASSFGEGGNTEAFF. In DNA, the CDR3 is TGTGCCAGCAGCTTTGGGGAGGGGGGGAACACTGAAGCTTTCTTT.

The chain uses TRBV30 and TRBJ2-2, with D unclear. The V gene lost 2 bases and the J gene lost 9 bases, with 13 bases spanning the gap. Germline V gives CDR1 GTSNPN, CDR2 SVGIG (reference sequence). CDR3 length: 13 amino acids. The CDR3, as DNA: TGTGCCTGGAGTCCCTTATTCTTTAGGGAGCTGTTTTTT. This gives the protein CAWSPLFFRELFF.

This clonotype was observed at least ten times. CDR3 in DNA: TGTGCCAGCAGCTACCGGGACAGCCGAAGGGAGACCCAGTACTTC. It specifies CASSYRDSRRETQYF. V and J are TRBV7-6 and TRBJ2-5; 7 bases agree with TRBD1. J gave up 5 bases and V 4 bases, and 10 bases lay outside the gene matches. The CDR3 totals 15 residues. Germline CDR1 SGHVS, CDR2 FNYEAQ.

As for this clonotype: A single base separates this from a much larger clone, so it may be a read error. The genes are TRBV28 and TRBJ2-7; tentatively, D is TRBD1 or TRBD2 (6 bases each). The germline CDR1 and CDR2 sequences are MDHEN and SYDVKM. V gave up 3 bases and J gave up 6 bases, with 12 bases separating them. The CDR3 has 13 amino acids. The chain's CDR3 is CASSFAGHREQYF. As DNA, the CDR3 is TGTGCCAGCAGTTTTGCGGGACATCGCGAGCAGTACTTC.

The chain links TRBV4-3 to TRBJ2-7; no definite D call. Germline assignment: CDR1 LGHNA and CDR2 YSLEER. The germline V and J ends were trimmed by 0 bases and 0 bases, with 3 bases remaining between them. The CDR3 loop spans 13 amino acids. CDR3 residues: CASSQDFSYEQYF. The CDR3 nucleotides read TGCGCCAGCAGCCAAGATTTCTCCTACGAGCAGTACTTC.

This clonotype occurred many times. The J gene is TRBJ2-3, the V gene TRBV7-9, with D uncertain. With 1 base removed from V and 4 bases from J, the gap between germline ends came to 9 bases. The CDR3 runs 14 residues. Germline assignment: CDR1 SEHNR and CDR2 FQNEAQ (reference sequence). The DNA for the CDR3 is TGTGCCAGCAGCTTAGGTAGTCCCGCAGATACGCAGTATTTT. This sequence encodes CASSLGSPADTQYF. Combining the CDR3 with reference TRBV7-9 and TRBJ2-3 gives the whole variable domain DTGVSQNPRHKITKRGQNVTFRCDPISEHNRLYWYRQTLGQGPEFLTYFQNEAQLEKSRLLSDRFSAERPKGSFSTLEIQRTEQGDSAMYLCASSLGSPADTQYFGPGTRLTVL.

In this sample, this clonotype turned up many times. The chain links TRBV20-1 to TRBJ2-2, with 12 nucleotides matching TRBD1. The CDR3 consists of 18 residues. Germline loops: CDR1 DFQATT, CDR2 SNEGSKA (reference sequence). J gave up 4 bases and V 4 bases, and 13 bases lay outside the gene matches. For the CDR3, the DNA is TGCAGTGCTAACCAGGCCGGGACAGGGGGCTTGGGCACCGGGGAGCTGTTTTTT. Translated, it gives CSANQAGTGGLGTGELFF.

This clonotype has only one observation. This chain connects TRBV27 to TRBJ2-7; 14 bases align to TRBD2. This CDR3 contains 15 residues. In germline, CDR1 is MNHEY, CDR2 SMNVEV (reference sequence). The J segment lost 4 bases and the V segment lost 3 bases, leaving 2 bases of the junction unmatched. Here the CDR3 DNA reads TGTGCCAGCAGTTTTGGGACTAGCGGGAGTTACGAGCAGTACTTC. Translated, it gives CASSFGTSGSYEQYF.

Many counts were recorded for this clonotype. The chain has TRBV7-9 and TRBJ2-7; 8 bases fit TRBD1. The V gene's germline CDR1 is SEHNR and CDR2 FQNEAQ (reference sequence). CDR3 size: 16 residues. The ends lost 4 bases at V and 0 bases at J; junction bases unmatched: 8. The CDR3 reads CASSSRTGTSSYEQYF. DNA for the CDR3: TGTGCCAGCAGCTCCCGGACAGGGACAAGCTCCTACGAGCAGTACTTC.

The V call is TRBV15, the J call TRBJ2-1; TRBD1 aligns across 7 bases. Germline values: CDR1 LNHNV, CDR2 YYDKDF (reference sequence). CDR3 length equals 15 residues. J was trimmed by 1 base and V by 1 base; bases with no gene match: 1. CDR3 bases: TGTGCCACCAGCAGAGGCAGGGGGTCCTACAATGAGCAGTTCTTC. Residues: CATSRGRGSYNEQFF.

This clonotype was found many times. V gene TRBV28 combines with J gene TRBJ2-7, with D unresolved. The CDR3 contains 15 residues. Trimming left V 6 bases short and J 0 bases short, with 15 bases between. Germline loops: CDR1 MDHEN, CDR2 SYDVKM. Here the CDR3 reads CASSLPLPSSYEQYF. As DNA, the CDR3 is TGTGCCAGCAGCCTACCTCTACCTAGCTCCTACGAGCAGTACTTC.

This clonotype appeared many times. The chain has TRBV11-2 and TRBJ2-3; no clear D gene. CDR3 length: 15 amino acids. Deletions cut 1 base from V and 1 base from J, with 9 bases between. The germline V gene has CDR1 SGHAT and CDR2 FQNNGV. CDR3 nucleotides: TGTGCCAGCAGCTTAGGAATAGTACGCACAGATACGCAGTATTTT. Encoded protein: CASSLGIVRTDTQYF.

In regard to this clonotype: This may be a read error, as it is one base from a much larger clone. The conserved final phenylalanine or tryptophan is absent from the CDR3, which likely points to a read error. V is TRBV7-9 and J is TRBJ2-1, with TRBD2 matching over 10 bases. Trimming cost V 1 base and J 8 bases; bases outside gene matches: 5. This CDR3 is built from 15 residues. The germline CDR1 and CDR2 sequences are SEHNR and FQNEAQ (reference sequence). CDR3 sequence (DNA): TGTGCCAGCAGCTTAGGAACTAGCGGGATAGATGAGCAGTTCCTC. Translated: CASSLGTSGIDEQFL.

This clonotype showed up many times. The chain links TRBV20-1 to TRBJ2-3, with TRBD2 matching over 7 bases. This CDR3 is built from 15 residues. Germline V gene data show CDR1 as DFQATT and CDR2 as SNEGSKA (reference sequence). V shed 1 base and J 2 bases; nucleotides not matched to a gene: 6. CDR3 sequence reads: CSARVAGRITDTQYF. The CDR3 nucleotides read TGCAGTGCTAGAGTAGCGGGTAGGATCACAGATACGCAGTATTTT.

CDR3 loop: CASSFAGNTEAFF. CDR3 bases: TGTGCCAGCAGCTTTGCAGGGAACACTGAAGCTTTCTTT. This chain joins TRBV5-4 and TRBJ1-1; D call uncertain. Trimming shortened V by 2 bases and J by 1 base, and 6 bases separated the two germline ends. Germline CDR1 and CDR2: SGHNT and YYREEE (reference sequence). The CDR3 is made up of 13 amino acids.

This clonotype occurred many times. The gene calls are TRBV4-3 and TRBJ2-7; TRBD1 agrees at 7 bases. The CDR3 loop spans 13 amino acids. The J segment lost 6 bases and the V segment lost 3 bases, leaving 5 bases of the junction unmatched. Germline-derived CDR1 and CDR2 are LGHNA and YSLEER. In DNA form, the CDR3 reads TGCGCCAGCAGCCAGATAACAGGGGTCGAGCAGTACTTC. This sequence encodes CASSQITGVEQYF.

The chain has TRBV28 and TRBJ1-5, with 9 nucleotides matching TRBD1. Germline lookup yields CDR1 MDHEN and CDR2 SYDVKM. With 6 bases clipped from V and 4 bases from J, the junction kept 4 bases outside the gene matches. This CDR3 has 14 amino acids. The DNA for the CDR3 is TGTGCCAGCAGCCGGGACAGGGCGAATCAGCCCCAGCATTTT. This translates into CASSRDRANQPQHF.